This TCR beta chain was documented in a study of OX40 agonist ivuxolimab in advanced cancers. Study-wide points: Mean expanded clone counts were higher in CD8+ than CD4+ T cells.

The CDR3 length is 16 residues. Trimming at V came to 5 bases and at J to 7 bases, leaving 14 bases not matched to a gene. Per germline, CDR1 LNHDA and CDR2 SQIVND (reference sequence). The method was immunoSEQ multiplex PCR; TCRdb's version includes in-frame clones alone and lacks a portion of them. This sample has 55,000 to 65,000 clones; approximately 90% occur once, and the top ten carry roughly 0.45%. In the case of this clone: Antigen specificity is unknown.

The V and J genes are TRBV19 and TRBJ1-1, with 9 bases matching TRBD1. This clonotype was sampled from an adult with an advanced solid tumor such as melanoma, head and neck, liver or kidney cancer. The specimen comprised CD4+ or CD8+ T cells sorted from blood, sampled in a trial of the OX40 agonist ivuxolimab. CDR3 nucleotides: TGTGCCAGTAGTCCGACACAGGGGGCGGAGGAAGGTGAAGCTTTCTTT. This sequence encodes CASSPTQGAEEGEAFF.